This T cell receptor (beta chain) was retrieved from a study of shared clonotypes between healthy human individuals. The germline CDR1 and CDR2 sequences are SGHAT and FQNNGV. V was clipped by 5 bases and J by 5 bases; unmatched bases: 11. The CDR3 contains 15 residues. Study-level points and caveats: Memory subsets generally showed smaller estimated richness than naive subsets did.

Note on this clone: Its antigen is currently unknown.

CD45RO-negative, CCR7-selected cells formed the naive CD8 fraction, which excluded terminally differentiated effector memory CD45RA+ cells. TCRdb's table, derived via immunoSEQ multiplex PCR, lists solely in-frame clones and lacks some. The table has roughly 2.1 million clones, about 92% seen once; the top ten hold more than 1.5%. The source is a man in his late teens or twenties in good health. Some clones in this sample may be carry-over from other donors' samples. What was sequenced was naive CD8+ T cells from PBMCs. The rearrangement uses TRBV11-2 and TRBJ2-7; 8 bases are a match to TRBD1. DNA for the CDR3: TGTGCCAGCAGCCGGGGGACAGGCGATTTTGACGAGCAGTACTTC. Translation gives CASSRGTGDFDEQYF.